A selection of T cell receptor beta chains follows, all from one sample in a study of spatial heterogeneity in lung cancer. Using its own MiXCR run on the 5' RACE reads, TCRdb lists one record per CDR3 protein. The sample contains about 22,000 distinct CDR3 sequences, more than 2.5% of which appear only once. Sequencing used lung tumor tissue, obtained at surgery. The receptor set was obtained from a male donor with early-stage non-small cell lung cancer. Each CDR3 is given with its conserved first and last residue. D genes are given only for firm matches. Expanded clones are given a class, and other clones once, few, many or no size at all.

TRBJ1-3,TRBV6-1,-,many,CASSEVGVAGNTIYF,TGTGCCAGCAGTGAGGTCGGAGTTGCTGGAAACACCATATATTTT
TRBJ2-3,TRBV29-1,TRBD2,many,CSVDGTSGHPTDTQYF,TGCAGCGTTGATGGGACTAGCGGTCACCCCACAGATACGCAGTATTTT
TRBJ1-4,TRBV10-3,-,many,CAISENKQESEKLFF,TGTGCCATCAGTGAGAATAAGCAGGAAAGCGAAAAACTGTTTTTT
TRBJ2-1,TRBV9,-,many,CANATGANNEQFF,TGTGCCAACGCTACGGGGGCTAACAATGAGCAGTTCTTC
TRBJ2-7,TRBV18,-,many,CASSSIGGREQYF,TGTGCCAGCTCATCAATAGGGGGGCGCGAGCAGTACTTC
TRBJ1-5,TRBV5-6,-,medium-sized,CASSLGGISNQPQHF,TGTGCCAGCAGCTTGGGTGGTATAAGCAATCAGCCCCAGCATTTT
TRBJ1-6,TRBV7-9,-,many,CASSLDSWGNSPLHF,TGTGCCAGCAGCTTAGATAGTTGGGGGAATTCACCCCTCCACTTT
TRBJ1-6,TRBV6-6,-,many,CASSFASSYNSPLHF,TGTGCCAGCAGTTTCGCAAGCTCCTATAATTCACCCCTCCACTTT
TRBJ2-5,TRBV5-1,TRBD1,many,CASSLTGGIETQYF,TGCGCCAGCAGCTTGACAGGGGGCATTGAGACCCAGTACTTC
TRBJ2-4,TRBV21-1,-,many,CASSKVPGQGAEAKNIQYF,TGTGCCAGCAGCAAAGTTCCAGGACAGGGGGCCGAGGCCAAAAACATTCAGTACTTC
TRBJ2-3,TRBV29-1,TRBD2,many,CSVVGAGGAVGEDTQYF,TGCAGCGTTGTAGGAGCGGGAGGGGCCGTGGGTGAAGATACGCAGTATTTT
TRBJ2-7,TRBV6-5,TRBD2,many,CASRGLAGGFSYEQYF,TGTGCCAGCAGGGGACTAGCGGGAGGGTTCTCCTACGAGCAGTACTTC
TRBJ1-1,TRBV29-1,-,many,CSVGRMNTEAFF,TGCAGCGTTGGACGTATGAACACTGAAGCTTTCTTT
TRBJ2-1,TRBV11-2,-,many,CASSLVSVYNEQFF,TGTGCCAGCAGCTTAGTTTCCGTTTACAATGAGCAGTTCTTC
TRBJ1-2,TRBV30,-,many,CAWSVTGANYGYTF,TGTGCCTGGAGTGTAACAGGAGCTAACTATGGCTACACCTTC
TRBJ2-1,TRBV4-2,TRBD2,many,CASSQDSGGAFYNEQFF,TGTGCCAGCAGCCAAGATTCGGGGGGGGCGTTCTACAATGAGCAGTTCTTC
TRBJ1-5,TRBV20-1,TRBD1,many,CSARANRGYYDQPQHF,TGCAGTGCTAGAGCCAACAGGGGGTATTACGATCAGCCCCAGCATTTT
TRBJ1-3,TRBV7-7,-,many,CASSPGLDGNTIYF,TGTGCTAGCAGCCCAGGGTTAGATGGAAACACCATATATTTT
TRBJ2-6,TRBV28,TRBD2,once,CASRPRAAGVLTGANVLTF,TGTGCCAGCAGGCCCCGCGCAGCGGGAGTTCTTACTGGGGCCAACGTCCTGACTTTC
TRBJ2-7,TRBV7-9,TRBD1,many,CASSLVETGARSYEQYF,TGTGCCAGCAGCTTAGTCGAAACAGGGGCGAGATCCTACGAGCAGTACTTC
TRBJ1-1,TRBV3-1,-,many,CASSPRPGNTEAFF,TGTGCCAGCAGCCCCAGACCGGGGAACACTGAAGCTTTCTTT
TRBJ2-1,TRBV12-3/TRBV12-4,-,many,CASSFGSSYNEQFF,TGTGCCAGCAGTTTTGGGAGCTCCTACAATGAGCAGTTCTTC
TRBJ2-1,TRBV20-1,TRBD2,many,CSASRAGGGYNEQFF,TGCAGTGCTAGTCGAGCGGGAGGTGGGTACAATGAGCAGTTCTTC
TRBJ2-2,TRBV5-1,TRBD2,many,CASSLSAGADTGELFF,TGCGCCAGCAGCTTGTCGGCGGGAGCGGACACCGGGGAGCTGTTTTTT
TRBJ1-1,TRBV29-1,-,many,CSVVDGDTEAFF,TGCAGCGTTGTCGATGGAGACACTGAAGCTTTCTTT
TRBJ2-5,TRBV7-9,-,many,CASSRESETQYF,TGTGCCAGCAGTAGGGAGTCAGAGACCCAGTACTTC
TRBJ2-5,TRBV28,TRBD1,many,CASSDQTGGLTQYF,TGTGCCAGCAGTGACCAGACAGGGGGATTGACCCAGTACTTC
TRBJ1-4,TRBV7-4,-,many,CASSRGSGMGEKLFF,TGTGCCAGCAGCCGCGGGTCAGGGATGGGTGAAAAACTGTTTTTT
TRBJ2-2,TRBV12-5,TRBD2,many,CASGLVPLVEREPNTGELFF,TGTGCTAGTGGTTTGGTACCTCTCGTCGAGCGGGAGCCGAACACCGGGGAGCTGTTTTTT
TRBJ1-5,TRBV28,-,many,CASSPGAFNSNQPQHF,TGTGCCAGCAGCCCCGGGGCATTTAATAGCAATCAGCCCCAGCATTTT
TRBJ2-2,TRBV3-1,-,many,CASSQGTGELFF,TGTGCCAGCAGCCAAGGCACCGGGGAGCTGTTTTTT
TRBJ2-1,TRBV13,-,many,CASSPDRTNEQFF,TGTGCCAGCAGCCCCGACAGAACCAATGAGCAGTTCTTC
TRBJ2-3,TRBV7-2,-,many,CASSTTVFTDTQYF,TGTGCCAGCAGCACTACCGTGTTTACAGATACGCAGTATTTT
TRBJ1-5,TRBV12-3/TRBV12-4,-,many,CASSLGAGNQPQHF,TGTGCCAGCAGTCTGGGGGCCGGCAATCAGCCCCAGCATTTT
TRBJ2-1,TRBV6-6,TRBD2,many,CASSYPTSGRGNEQFF,TGTGCCAGCAGTTACCCCACTAGCGGGAGAGGAAATGAGCAGTTCTTC
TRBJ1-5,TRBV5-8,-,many,CASSLVGTGPFSLPQHF,TGTGCCAGCAGCTTGGTCGGAACAGGGCCCTTCTCCCTGCCCCAGCATTTT
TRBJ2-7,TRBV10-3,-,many,CAISESGGAMEQYF,TGTGCCATCAGTGAGTCGGGGGGGGCGATGGAGCAGTACTTC
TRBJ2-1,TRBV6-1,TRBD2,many,CASSQRREGGEQFF,TGTGCCAGCAGTCAGCGTAGGGAGGGCGGTGAGCAGTTCTTC
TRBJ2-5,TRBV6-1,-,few,CASSEGAGQETQYF,TGTGCCAGCAGTGAAGGTGCCGGGCAAGAGACCCAGTACTTC
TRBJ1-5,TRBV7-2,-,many,CASSLAANQPQHF,TGTGCCAGCAGCTTAGCGGCCAATCAGCCCCAGCATTTT
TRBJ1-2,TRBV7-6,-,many,CASSLEESGGGGYTF,TGTGCCAGCAGCTTAGAGGAATCCGGGGGTGGTGGCTACACCTTC
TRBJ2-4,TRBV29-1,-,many,CSARDSDIQYF,TGCAGCGCACGGGACTCGGACATTCAGTACTTC
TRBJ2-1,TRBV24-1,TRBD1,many,CATSDPTGGFDEQFF,TGTGCCACCAGTGATCCGACAGGGGGCTTTGATGAGCAGTTCTTC
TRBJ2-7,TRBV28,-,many,CASSFLGQNANEQYF,TGTGCCAGCAGTTTCCTTGGGCAAAATGCCAACGAGCAGTACTTC
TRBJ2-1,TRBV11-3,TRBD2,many,CASSLAPTSDEQFF,TGTGCCAGCAGCTTAGCCCCAACTAGCGATGAGCAGTTCTTC
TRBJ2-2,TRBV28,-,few,CASRDPVRTGELFF,TGTGCCAGCAGAGACCCCGTACGCACCGGGGAGCTGTTTTTT
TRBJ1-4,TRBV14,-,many,CASSQLTGRWEKLFF,TGTGCCAGCAGCCAACTTACAGGGCGCTGGGAAAAACTGTTTTTT
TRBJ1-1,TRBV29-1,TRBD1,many,CSGNTDRGITEAFF,TGCAGCGGTAACACCGACAGGGGGATCACTGAAGCTTTCTTT
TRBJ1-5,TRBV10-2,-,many,CASSETHRVGNQPQHF,TGCGCCAGCAGTGAGACCCACAGGGTCGGCAATCAGCCCCAGCATTTT
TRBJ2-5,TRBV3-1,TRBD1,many,CASSQGGQGETQYF,TGTGCCAGCAGCCAAGGAGGACAGGGGGAGACCCAGTACTTC
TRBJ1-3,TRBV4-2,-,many,CASTPNRGSGNTIYF,TGTGCCAGCACTCCCAATCGGGGTTCTGGAAACACCATATATTTT
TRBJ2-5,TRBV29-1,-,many,CSVEAQQQETQYF,TGCAGCGTTGAAGCCCAACAACAAGAGACCCAGTACTTC
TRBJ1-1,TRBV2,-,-,CASSVDGGFEAFF,TGTGCCAGCAGTGTGGACGGTGGGTTTGAAGCTTTCTTT
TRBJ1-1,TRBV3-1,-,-,CASSPLGVNTEAFF,TGTGCCAGCAGCCCGCTGGGGGTGAACACTGAAGCTTTCTTT
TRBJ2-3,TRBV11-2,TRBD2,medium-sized,CASSSRLAGGTDTQYF,TGTGCCAGCAGCAGCCGACTAGCGGGGGGCACAGATACGCAGTATTTT